This T cell receptor (beta chain) originates from a study of blood T cell repertoires in COVID-19. Study-level information: PBMCs, B-cell-depleted T cells, or T cells provided the cDNA or gDNA that made up the material.

Per the germline V gene, CDR1 is SNHLY and CDR2 is FYNNEI. Trimming removed 7 bases at V and 1 base at J, with 16 bases between. CDR3 length equals 15 residues. Followed over time, Seattle patients had been enrolled while infection was active. Clones were read by immunoSEQ multiplex PCR, and TCRdb kept only the in-frame ones, dropping some. In the table there are tens of thousands of clones, under 90% of which are singletons. The source material was peripheral blood. The rearrangement uses TRBV2 and TRBJ1-1, with no clear D. This TCR was sampled from an elderly man with COVID-19, enrolled during active disease. The CDR3 is CASKEETARNTEAFF. In DNA form, the CDR3 reads TGTGCCAGCAAGGAGGAAACAGCCCGGAACACTGAAGCTTTCTTT.